This T cell receptor beta chain was sequenced for a study of control samples from healthy donors and cancer patients. Sequencing used immunoSEQ multiplex PCR; TCRdb keeps in-frame clones, though not all of them. Of tens of thousands of clones in the sample, over 75% were seen once. Germline trimming cut 5 bases from V and 0 bases from J; bases unmatched to any gene: 3. Germline V gives CDR1 SGHVS, CDR2 FNYEAQ. This CDR3 has 15 residues. Material: blood. The source is a woman between 45 and 65 years old in good health. The rearrangement links TRBV7-6 to TRBJ2-1, with TRBD2 matching 8 bases. The CDR3 spells CASSRSGSSYNEQFF. The CDR3 coding sequence is TGTGCCAGCAGCCGAAGCGGGAGCTCCTACAATGAGCAGTTCTTC.